This T cell receptor (beta chain) came from a study of T cell repertoires in cytomegalovirus infection. About the study: HLA-B-restricted CMV epitopes that are well studied, plus recently identified HLA-C-restricted ones, were used by the study. Public TCR beta signature analysis indicated the presence of both CMV infection and matching HLA type.

Study conclusions and caveats: Carriage of CMV together with the relevant HLA was identifiable through cumulative public TCR beta family frequency. HLA-C-restricted CMV clonotypes gave the most frequent clonotype in two of eight donors.

Trimming left V 4 bases short and J 5 bases short, with 14 bases between. Germline V CDR1 and CDR2: MNHEY, SVGEGT. The CDR3 has 14 amino acids. This clonotype was observed a few times. Its antigen is still unknown. TCRdb fed the reads into MiXCR, producing one record per CDR3 protein. The sample records about 920,000 distinct CDR3 sequences, under 40% being singletons. The clonotype was recovered from a human donor in good health (CMV status not recorded). Some clones in this sample may be carry-over from other donors' samples. This sample comprised cultured CD8+ T cells from PBMCs, obtained from culture after CMV antigen stimulation. The chain is built from TRBV6-2 or TRBV6-3 and TRBJ1-2; D is uncertain. The CDR3 sequence is CASSLGRSQYGYTF. As DNA, the CDR3 is TGTGCCAGCAGTTTGGGCAGAAGTCAATATGGCTACACCTTC.